This T cell receptor beta chain is drawn from a study of CD8 T cells in ankylosing spondylitis. General study findings and limits: Blood of patients with ankylosing spondylitis appeared to be characterized by a TCR beta motif of about eight highly homologous variants.

Germline CDR1 and CDR2: DFQATT and SNEGSKA (reference sequence). This CDR3 spans 16 amino acids. V dropped 4 bases and J dropped 0; count of bases not matched to a gene: 7. TCRdb passed the 5' RACE reads through MiXCR, listing each CDR3 protein once. The table includes 750,000 to 850,000 distinct CDR3 sequences, roughly 10% detected once. This clonotype was recorded at least ten times. The antigen is unknown. Sequenced sample: blood, either unsorted or a sorted T cell fraction (not recorded which). This sequence joins TRBV20-1 and TRBJ2-3, with TRBD2 matching 10 bases. This clonotype was obtained from a male donor with ankylosing spondylitis. The CDR3 reads CSANDRLAGSTDTQYF. The CDR3 coding sequence is TGCAGTGCTAACGACCGACTAGCGGGTAGCACAGATACGCAGTATTTT.